These 2 T cell receptor beta chains share one sample of origin, sequenced in a study of shared clonotypes between healthy human individuals. Measured with immunoSEQ multiplex PCR; TCRdb has only the in-frame clones, and not every one. The data show around 750,000 clones, with about 74% seen just once and 1.5% to 2% held by the top ten. Sequencing was done on a sample of memory CD4+ T cells sorted from blood. Subset in this sample: CD45RA-negative fraction. The receptor set was obtained from a woman aged 25 to 45 in good health.

The chain recombines TRBV5-1 with TRBJ2-2, with 12 bases lining up with TRBD2. Per germline, CDR1 SGHRS and CDR2 YFSETQ. This CDR3 contains 17 residues. Trimming at V came to 0 bases and at J to 7 bases, leaving 7 bases not matched to a gene. This CDR3 is CASSLAASGRANGELFF. The DNA of the CDR3 is TGCGCCAGCAGCTTGGCCGCTAGCGGGAGGGCGAACGGGGAGCTGTTTTTT.

This clone was counted between two and nine times. The CDR3 coding sequence is TGTGCCAGCAGCTTGAGACTAGACGGGGAGACCCAGTACTTC. It specifies CASSLRLDGETQYF. The chain has TRBV5-4 and TRBJ2-5; the D gene is possibly TRBD2 (6 bases). V was cut by 1 base and J by 5 bases, with 12 bases left in between. Germline V gene data show CDR1 as SGHNT and CDR2 as YYREEE (reference sequence). This CDR3 has 14 amino acids.